Listed here are 6 T cell receptor beta chains from one sample, sequenced in a study of shared clonotypes between healthy human individuals. TCRdb keeps only in-frame clones here, not all; method: immunoSEQ multiplex PCR. Of millions of clones listed, 90% to 95% are singletons. The sample consisted of naive CD4+ T cells sorted from blood. Noted subset: CD45RA+ positively selected. Source of these receptors: a man aged 18-30 years in good health.

CDR3 amino acids: CASSQARWANYGYTF. In DNA, the CDR3 is TGCGCCAGCAGCCAAGCTAGGTGGGCTAACTATGGCTACACCTTC. This sequence joins TRBV4-3 and TRBJ1-2, with no clear D. Germline-derived CDR1 and CDR2 are LGHNA and YSLEER. There are 15 residues in the CDR3. V was shortened by 1 base and J by 0 bases, with 9 bases between the two germline ends.

The chain uses TRBV10-3 and TRBJ1-4; D remains ambiguous. The germline V and J ends were trimmed by 10 bases and 3 bases, with 12 bases remaining between them. This CDR3 has 13 amino acids. The V gene's germline CDR1 is ENHRY and CDR2 SYGVKD. Written as DNA, the CDR3 is TGTGCCACCACATGGGGAGCTAATGAAAAACTGTTTTTT. Protein product: CATTWGANEKLFF.

J is TRBJ1-2 and V is TRBV5-4; D perhaps matches TRBD1 (5 bases). V lost 9 bases and J 0 bases, leaving 15 bases between the germline ends. CDR3 length equals 14 residues. CDR1 SGHNT and CDR2 YYREEE come from the germline V gene (reference sequence). The DNA for the CDR3 is TGTGCCACCAGGGACGGGGGAGCTAACTATGGCTACACCTTC. Translated: CATRDGGANYGYTF.

The rearrangement links TRBV21-1 to TRBJ2-7; the D segment call TRBD2 is taken from the table without a DNA check. TRBV21-1 is annotated as a pseudogene. The CDR3 runs 12 residues. Here the CDR3 reads CASPVCSYEQYF. The CDR3 DNA is TGTGCCAGCCCCGTTTGCTCCTACGAGCAGTACTTC.

The chain is built from TRBV29-1 and TRBJ2-7; possible D gene TRBD1, 5 bases. The CDR3 is 13 amino acids. Trimming removed 8 bases from V and 2 bases from J, with 16 bases in between. In germline, CDR1 is SQVTM, CDR2 ANQGSEA. The CDR3 region is CSYAREKAYEQYF. For the CDR3, the DNA is TGCAGCTATGCCAGGGAAAAAGCCTACGAGCAGTACTTC.

The chain carries TRBV5-5 and TRBJ1-1, with a weak D call TRBD1 (5 bases). The CDR3 extends over 14 amino acids. Germline lookup yields CDR1 SGHKS and CDR2 YYEKEE (reference sequence). Trimming stripped 2 bases from V and 6 bases from J, with 14 bases between. The CDR3 sequence is CASSLDPGRAEAFF. In nucleotides, the CDR3 is TGTGCCAGCAGCTTAGATCCGGGACGAGCTGAAGCTTTCTTT.